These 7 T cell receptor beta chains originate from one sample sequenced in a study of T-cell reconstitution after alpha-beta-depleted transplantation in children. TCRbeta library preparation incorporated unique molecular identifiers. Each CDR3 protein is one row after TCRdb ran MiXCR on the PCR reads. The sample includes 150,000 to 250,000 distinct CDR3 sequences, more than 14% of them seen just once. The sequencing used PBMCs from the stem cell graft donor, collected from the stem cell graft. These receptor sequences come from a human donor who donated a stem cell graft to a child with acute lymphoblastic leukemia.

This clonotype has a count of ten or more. The CDR3 DNA reads TGTGCCAGCAGTCCAGGTAGACTAGGGAACAATGAGCAGTTCTTC. It specifies CASSPGRLGNNEQFF. The J gene is TRBJ2-1, the V gene TRBV7-9; weak D call: TRBD2 (6 bases). Germline values: CDR1 SEHNR, CDR2 FQNEAQ (reference sequence). There are 15 residues in the CDR3. V shed 6 bases and J shed 5 bases, with 17 bases lying between them.

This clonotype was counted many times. The CDR3: CASSPPALQWENTEAFF. Here the CDR3 DNA reads TGTGCCAGCAGCCCCCCAGCTCTTCAGTGGGAGAACACTGAAGCTTTCTTT. The chain is built from TRBV28 and TRBJ1-1; D gene ambiguous. CDR1 is MDHEN, CDR2 SYDVKM, per germline. V lost 6 bases and J lost 1, with 21 bases in between. This CDR3 comprises 17 residues.

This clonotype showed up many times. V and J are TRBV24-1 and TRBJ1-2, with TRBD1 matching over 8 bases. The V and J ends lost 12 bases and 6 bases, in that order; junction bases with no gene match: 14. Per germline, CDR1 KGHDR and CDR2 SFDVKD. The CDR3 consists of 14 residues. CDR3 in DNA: TGTGCCTCCCACTCGGGACAGGCGAATCATGGCTACACCTTC. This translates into CASHSGQANHGYTF.

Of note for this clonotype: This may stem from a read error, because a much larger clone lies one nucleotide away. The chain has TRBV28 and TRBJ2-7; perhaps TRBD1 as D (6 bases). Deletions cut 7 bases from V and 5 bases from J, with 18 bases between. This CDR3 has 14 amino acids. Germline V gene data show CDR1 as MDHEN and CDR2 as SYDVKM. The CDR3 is CASNLKGVHDEQYF. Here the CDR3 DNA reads TGTGCCAGCAACTTGAAGGGGGTCCACGACGAGCAGTACTTC.

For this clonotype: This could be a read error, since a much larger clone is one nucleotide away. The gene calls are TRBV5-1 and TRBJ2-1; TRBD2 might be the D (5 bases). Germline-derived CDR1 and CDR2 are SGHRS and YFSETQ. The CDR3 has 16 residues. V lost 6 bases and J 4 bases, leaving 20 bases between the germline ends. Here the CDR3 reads CASILSSWTLYNEQFF. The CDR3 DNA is TGCGCCAGCATCCTGTCAAGCTGGACTTTATACAATGAGCAGTTCTTC.

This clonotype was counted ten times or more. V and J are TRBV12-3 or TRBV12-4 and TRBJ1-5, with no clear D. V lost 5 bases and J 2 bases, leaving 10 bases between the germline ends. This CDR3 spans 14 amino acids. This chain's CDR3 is CASSRREGNQPQHF. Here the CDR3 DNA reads TGTGCCAGCAGTCGTAGGGAAGGCAATCAGCCCCAGCATTTT.

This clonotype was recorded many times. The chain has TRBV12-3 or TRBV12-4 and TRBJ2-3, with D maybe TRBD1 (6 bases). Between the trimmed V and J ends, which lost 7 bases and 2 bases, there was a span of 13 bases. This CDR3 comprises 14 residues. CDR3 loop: CASKDRWNTDTQYF. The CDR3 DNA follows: TGTGCCAGCAAAGACAGGTGGAACACAGATACGCAGTATTTT.